Each of the 31 T cell receptor beta chains below was sequenced from the same sample in a study of blood T cell repertoires in COVID-19. Sequencing used immunoSEQ multiplex PCR; TCRdb keeps in-frame clones, though not all of them. The table shows about 150,000 clones, with 80% to 85% occurring only once. The sample consisted of peripheral blood. The origin of the receptors is a man aged 65 to 79 with active or convalescent COVID-19.

This chain joins TRBV6-6 and TRBJ1-3; unclear D gene. Germline-derived CDR1 and CDR2 are MNHNY and SVGAGI (reference sequence). The CDR3 extends over 14 amino acids. V lost 6 bases, J lost 0 bases, and 9 bases lay in between. CDR3 nucleotide sequence: TGTGCCAGCAGGGCGGGGTACTCTGGAAACACCATATATTTT. The encoded protein is CASRAGYSGNTIYF.

V and J are TRBV7-9 and TRBJ2-2; D gene ambiguous. The CDR3 is 13 amino acids. Germline assignment: CDR1 SEHNR and CDR2 FQNEAQ (reference sequence). The V and J ends lost 1 base and 7 bases respectively, with 7 bases between them. The CDR3: CASSLVGVGELFF. CDR3 DNA: TGTGCCAGCAGCTTAGTCGGTGTCGGGGAGCTGTTTTTT.

V is TRBV14 and J is TRBJ1-2, with D perhaps TRBD1 (5 bases). The CDR3 has 13 residues. V shed 1 base and J shed 8 bases, with 11 bases lying between them. Germline CDR1 SGHDN, CDR2 FVKESK. The DNA of the CDR3 is TGTGCCAGCAGCCAAGCAGGGCACCCAGGCTACACCTTC. This codes for CASSQAGHPGYTF.

V usage is TRBV19 and J usage is TRBJ1-4; TRBD1 might be the D (5 bases). Trimming stripped 5 bases from V and 2 bases from J, with 12 bases between. This CDR3 is built from 15 residues. The V gene's germline CDR1 is LNHDA and CDR2 SQIVND (reference sequence). The chain's CDR3 is CASSQRQITNEKLFF. The CDR3 bases are TGTGCCAGTAGTCAACGACAGATTACTAATGAAAAACTGTTTTTT. Combining the CDR3 with reference TRBV19 and TRBJ1-4 gives the whole variable domain DGGITQSPKYLFRKEGQNVTLSCEQNLNHDAMYWYRQDPGQGLRLIYYSQIVNDFQKGDIAEGYSVSREKKESFPLTVTSAQKNPTAFYLCASSQRQITNEKLFFGSGTQLSVL.

The CDR3 DNA is TGTGCCAGCGTACCCCCGGGACAGGGACGGGCCGGGGAGCTGTTTTTT. This gives the protein CASVPPGQGRAGELFF. The V and J genes are TRBV18 and TRBJ2-2, with 9 bases matching TRBD1. Germline assignment: CDR1 KGHSH and CDR2 LQKENI. The CDR3 is made up of 16 amino acids. The V and J ends lost 8 bases and 6 bases, in that order; junction bases with no gene match: 13.

The chain employs TRBV11-2 and TRBJ2-7; TRBD1 matches at 9 bases. Germline assignment: CDR1 SGHAT and CDR2 FQNNGV. The V and J ends lost 5 bases and 4 bases, in that order; junction bases with no gene match: 9. The CDR3 extends over 15 amino acids. Here the CDR3 DNA reads TGTGCCAGCAGCGGGGCCGGGACAGGGCGTTACGAGCAGTACTTC. Protein: CASSGAGTGRYEQYF.

The chain combines TRBV29-1 with TRBJ2-7; TRBD2 is a possible D gene (5 bases). The CDR3 is 14 amino acids. The V gene's germline CDR1 is SQVTM and CDR2 ANQGSEA. Between the trimmed V and J ends, which lost 3 bases and 0 bases, there was a span of 12 bases. The CDR3 region is CSVEVGDNSYEQYF. The CDR3 DNA is TGCAGCGTTGAGGTCGGGGATAACTCCTACGAGCAGTACTTC.

The V call is TRBV5-5, the J call TRBJ1-5; possible D gene TRBD1, 6 bases. Trimming took off 4 bases at V and 2 bases at J, with 16 bases between the two ends. CDR1 is SGHKS and CDR2 is YYEKEE in the germline V gene (reference sequence). The CDR3 is 16 amino acids. CDR3 amino acids: CASSMGGILGNQPQHF. For the CDR3, the DNA is TGTGCCAGCAGCATGGGGGGCATTTTAGGCAATCAGCCCCAGCATTTT.

The rearrangement uses TRBV7-7 and TRBJ2-1, with D possibly matching TRBD2 (5 bases). V was clipped by 5 bases and J by 4 bases, with 9 bases between them. CDR1 and CDR2 from the germline V gene are SSHAT and FNYEAQ (reference sequence). This CDR3 has 13 residues. CDR3 region: CASSLDWYNEQFF. In nucleotides, the CDR3 is TGTGCCAGCAGCCTGGACTGGTACAATGAGCAGTTCTTC.

The rearrangement links TRBV5-4 to TRBJ1-2; no reliable D call. The germline V and J ends were trimmed by 4 bases and 2 bases, with 12 bases remaining between them. Per the germline V gene, CDR1 is SGHNT and CDR2 is YYREEE (reference sequence). The CDR3 runs to 14 residues. CDR3 bases: TGTGCCAGCAGCAGAGACCAGGTGAACTATGGCTACACCTTC. Its protein is CASSRDQVNYGYTF. The whole variable domain, remainder taken from reference TRBV5-4 and TRBJ1-2, is ETGVTQSPTHLIKTRGQQVTLRCSSQSGHNTVSWYQQALGQGPQFIFQYYREEENGRGNFPPRFSGLQFPNYSSELNVNALELDDSALYLCASSRDQVNYGYTFGSGTRLTVV.

This clone was detected a few times. The rearrangement joins TRBV9 to TRBJ2-3; TRBD2 matches at 9 bases. There are 16 residues in the CDR3. The V segment lost 4 bases and the J segment 2 bases; nucleotides outside the gene matches: 8. Germline V gives CDR1 SGDLS, CDR2 YYNGEE. The CDR3 region has the DNA TGTGCCAGCAGCCTTCGACCGGGACTAGCCACAGATACGCAGTATTTT. As protein: CASSLRPGLATDTQYF.

The chain employs TRBV28 and TRBJ2-5; 13 bases map to TRBD2. Germline V CDR1 and CDR2: MDHEN, SYDVKM. This CDR3 region has 16 residues. Unmatched junction bases numbered 8, after V lost 5 bases and J lost 5 bases. The CDR3 DNA follows: TGTGCCAGCAGTCCCGGACTAGCGGGAGCTCGGGAGACCCAGTACTTC. It is translated as CASSPGLAGARETQYF.

This clone has a handful of counts. The rearrangement links TRBV11-3 to TRBJ1-3; TRBD1 might be the D (5 bases). V was cut by 8 bases and J by 0 bases, with 11 bases left in between. This CDR3 has 14 amino acids. Germline CDR1 is SGHNT and CDR2 is YENEEA. The CDR3 DNA reads TGTGCCAGCTCCGGAGGGGACTCTGGAAACACCATATATTTT. It encodes CASSGGDSGNTIYF.

This chain connects TRBV6-2 or TRBV6-3 to TRBJ1-1, with 7 nucleotides matching TRBD1. V lost 5 bases, J lost 11 bases, and 5 bases stayed unmatched. This CDR3 region has 11 residues. Germline CDR1 MNHEY, CDR2 SVGEGT. CDR3 loop: CASSTKGAAFF. DNA of the CDR3: TGTGCCAGCAGTACTAAGGGGGCTGCTTTCTTT.

The rearrangement links TRBV6-5 to TRBJ1-4; 10 bases agree with TRBD1. CDR1 is MNHEY and CDR2 is SVGAGI in the germline V gene. The CDR3 is made up of 16 amino acids. With V trimmed by 4 bases and J by 5 bases, 7 bases remained unmatched. CDR3 sequence (DNA): TGTGCCAGCAGTTCTCCGGCGACAGGGGGCAATGAAAAACTGTTTTTT. This encodes CASSSPATGGNEKLFF.

CDR3 nucleotides: TGTGCCACCAGTGATCCAGGGCACGGTGATCAGCCCCAGCATTTT. This encodes CATSDPGHGDQPQHF. This sequence joins TRBV24-1 and TRBJ1-5; tentative D call: TRBD1 (5 bases). Germline lookup yields CDR1 KGHDR and CDR2 SFDVKD. Trimming took 3 bases from V and 5 from J, leaving 13 bases between them. CDR3 length: 15 residues.

CDR3 in DNA: TGTGCCAGCTCCTTCTGGGGCACCCAAGAGACCCAGTACTTC. This sequence encodes CASSFWGTQETQYF. This chain joins TRBV18 and TRBJ2-5; a possible D gene is TRBD1 (5 bases). Trimming shortened V by 6 bases and J by 1 base, and 12 bases separated the two germline ends. CDR1 and CDR2 from the germline V gene are KGHSH and LQKENI. The CDR3 is 14 amino acids. The full variable domain, rest sourced from reference TRBV18 and TRBJ2-5, is NAGVMQNPRHLVRRRGQEARLRCSPMKGHSHVYWYRQLPEEGLKFMVYLQKENIIDESGMPKERFSAEFPKEGPSILRIQQVVRGDSAAYFCASSFWGTQETQYFGPGTRLLVL.

The rearrangement joins TRBV4-3 to TRBJ2-1; D is ambiguous. There are 14 residues in the CDR3. V lost 0 bases to trimming and J lost 8 bases, with 11 bases between them. The germline CDR1 and CDR2 sequences are LGHNA and YSLEER. In DNA, the CDR3 is TGCGCCAGCAGCCAAGATACCAGCGACGATGAGCAGTTCTTC. Translated: CASSQDTSDDEQFF.

The genes are TRBV7-8 and TRBJ1-3; D possibly corresponds to TRBD1 (6 bases). The length of the CDR3 is 17 residues. Germline loops: CDR1 SGHVS, CDR2 FQNEAQ. Between the trimmed V and J ends, which lost 1 base and 4 bases, there was a span of 17 bases. The CDR3 DNA sequence: TGTGCCAGCAGCTTAGGACCCCACACAGGGTCCGGAAACACCATATATTTT. This sequence encodes CASSLGPHTGSGNTIYF.

V and J are TRBV6-1 and TRBJ2-7; D is ambiguous. Germline CDR1 MNHNS, CDR2 SASEGT. CDR3 length equals 13 residues. V lost 1 base and J lost 0, with 4 bases in between. As DNA, the CDR3 is TGTGCCAGCAGTGAAGGGCCCTCCTACGAGCAGTACTTC. Translating it yields CASSEGPSYEQYF.

This chain links TRBV19 with TRBJ1-1; 7 bases align to TRBD1. V dropped 3 bases and J dropped 4; count of bases not matched to a gene: 8. The length of the CDR3 is 15 residues. The germline gives CDR1 LNHDA, CDR2 SQIVND (reference sequence). The CDR3 here is CASSIGPRQGTEAFF. The DNA of the CDR3 is TGTGCCAGTAGTATTGGCCCTAGACAGGGCACTGAAGCTTTCTTT. The complete variable domain, with remaining parts taken from reference TRBV19 and TRBJ1-1, reads DGGITQSPKYLFRKEGQNVTLSCEQNLNHDAMYWYRQDPGQGLRLIYYSQIVNDFQKGDIAEGYSVSREKKESFPLTVTSAQKNPTAFYLCASSIGPRQGTEAFFGQGTRLTVV.

This clone was seen only a few times. The chain joins TRBV7-9 to TRBJ1-2; maybe TRBD1 (5 bases). Between the trimmed V and J ends, which lost 3 bases and 4 bases, there was a span of 9 bases. The CDR3 has 13 amino acids. CDR1 is SEHNR, CDR2 FQNEAQ, per germline (reference sequence). The chain's CDR3 is CASSFAQGYGYTF. CDR3 nucleotide sequence: TGTGCCAGCAGCTTTGCCCAGGGCTATGGCTACACCTTC.

In the case of this clone: An end of the junction does not agree with germline; a read error may underlie this. The V call is TRBV4-2, the J call TRBJ1-1; 9 nucleotides agree with TRBD1. Germline assignment: CDR1 LGHNA and CDR2 YNFKEQ. The CDR3 contains 15 residues. This CDR3 reads CANSIPQGAGTEAFF. CDR3 DNA sequence: TGTGCCAACAGCATCCCACAGGGGGCAGGGACTGAAGCTTTCTTT.

The chain uses TRBV2 and TRBJ1-3; D is perhaps TRBD1 (6 bases). CDR1 and CDR2 from the germline V gene are SNHLY and FYNNEI. The V end was cut by 5 bases, the J end by 0 bases, with 11 bases between. The CDR3 is 15 residues long. CDR3 in DNA: TGTGCCAGCAGTCGGACAGAGAGCTCTGGAAACACCATATATTTT. It is translated as CASSRTESSGNTIYF.

The chain combines TRBV21-1 with TRBJ1-1. TRBV21-1 is listed as a pseudogene. The CDR3 loop spans 13 amino acids. The CDR3 here is CASRGRGNTEAFF. CDR3 nucleotide sequence: TGTGCCAGCCGAGGGAGGGGGAACACTGAAGCTTTCTTT.

This chain joins TRBV2 and TRBJ1-2; 10 bases are shared with TRBD1. Per the germline V gene, CDR1 is SNHLY and CDR2 is FYNNEI. V lost 8 bases and J lost 7; bases outside the gene matches: 7. CDR3 size: 13 residues. The CDR3 bases are TGTGCCAGCGAGAGACAGGGGGCTTCTGGCTACACCTTC. This translates into CASERQGASGYTF.

The J gene is TRBJ2-5, the V gene TRBV2; D is unresolved. The CDR3 has 12 residues. V was trimmed by 7 bases and J by 0 bases, leaving 6 bases between them. Germline lookup yields CDR1 SNHLY and CDR2 FYNNEI. The CDR3 nucleotides are TGTGCCAGCAACTATCACCAAGAGACCCAGTACTTC. Protein: CASNYHQETQYF.

The V gene is TRBV6-1, the J gene TRBJ1-4; D remains unclear. In germline, CDR1 is MNHNS, CDR2 SASEGT. CDR3 length equals 16 residues. The V end was cut by 1 base, the J end by 0 bases, with 9 bases between. Written as DNA, the CDR3 is TGTGCCAGCAGTGAAGTTCTGCCAGCAACTAATGAAAAACTGTTTTTT. Residues: CASSEVLPATNEKLFF.

This clone was seen more than once but under ten times. The V call is TRBV7-9, the J call TRBJ2-1, with TRBD2 matching 9 bases. The CDR3 length is 16 residues. V shed 4 bases and J 7 bases; nucleotides not matched to a gene: 11. The V gene's germline CDR1 is SEHNR and CDR2 FQNEAQ (reference sequence). The CDR3 reads CASSSRGGREDNEQFF. CDR3 nucleotides: TGTGCCAGCAGCTCCCGGGGCGGGAGGGAGGATAATGAGCAGTTCTTC.

The V gene is TRBV18, the J gene TRBJ2-7, with D unresolved. The V and J ends lost 2 bases and 3 bases respectively, with 8 bases between them. Germline V gene sequence: CDR1 KGHSH, CDR2 LQKENI. This CDR3 has 13 residues. This CDR3 is CASSPAADYEQYF. The CDR3 DNA follows: TGTGCCAGCTCACCAGCCGCAGACTACGAGCAGTACTTC.

This chain connects TRBV5-1 to TRBJ2-5, with D possibly being TRBD2 (6 bases). Trimming removed 5 bases from V and 5 bases from J, with 16 bases in between. The CDR3 is 14 amino acids. Germline CDR1 reads SGHRS; CDR2 reads YFSETQ. CDR3 region: CASRYPGGTETQYF. CDR3 in DNA: TGCGCCAGCAGGTACCCGGGTGGGACTGAGACCCAGTACTTC. The full variable domain, completed using reference TRBV5-1 and TRBJ2-5, is KAGVTQTPRYLIKTRGQQVTLSCSPISGHRSVSWYQQTPGQGLQFLFEYFSETQRNKGNFPGRFSGRQFSNSRSEMNVSTLELGDSALYLCASRYPGGTETQYFGPGTRLLVL.